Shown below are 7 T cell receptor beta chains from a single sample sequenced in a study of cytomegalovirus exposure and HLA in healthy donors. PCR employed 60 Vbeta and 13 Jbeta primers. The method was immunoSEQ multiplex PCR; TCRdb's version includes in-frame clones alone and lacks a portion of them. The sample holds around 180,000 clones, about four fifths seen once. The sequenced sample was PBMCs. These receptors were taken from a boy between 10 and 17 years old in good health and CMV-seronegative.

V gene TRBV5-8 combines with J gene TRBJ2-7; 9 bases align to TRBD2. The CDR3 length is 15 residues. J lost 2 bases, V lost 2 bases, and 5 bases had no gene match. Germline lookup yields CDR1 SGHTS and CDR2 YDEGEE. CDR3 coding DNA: TGTGCCAGCAGCTTTTTGGTAGCGGGGGCCTACGAGCAGTACTTC. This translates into CASSFLVAGAYEQYF.

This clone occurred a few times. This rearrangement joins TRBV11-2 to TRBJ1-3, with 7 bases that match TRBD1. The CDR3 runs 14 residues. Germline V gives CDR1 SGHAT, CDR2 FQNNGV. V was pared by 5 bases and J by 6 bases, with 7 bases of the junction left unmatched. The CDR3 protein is CASSLTGVANTIYF. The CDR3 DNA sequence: TGTGCCAGCAGCCTAACAGGGGTGGCAAACACCATATATTTT.

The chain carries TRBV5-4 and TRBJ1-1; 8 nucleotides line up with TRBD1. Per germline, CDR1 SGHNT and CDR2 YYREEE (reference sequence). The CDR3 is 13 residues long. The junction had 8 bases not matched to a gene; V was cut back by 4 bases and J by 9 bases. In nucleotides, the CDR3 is TGTGCCAGCAGCACCGGACAGGGTGGGAAAGCTTTCTTT. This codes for CASSTGQGGKAFF.

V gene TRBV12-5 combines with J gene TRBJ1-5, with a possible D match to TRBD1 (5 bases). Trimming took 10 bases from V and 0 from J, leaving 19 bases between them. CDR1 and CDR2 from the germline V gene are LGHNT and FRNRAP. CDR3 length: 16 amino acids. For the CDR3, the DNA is TGTGCTATGTCGAGACAGCCCGTCGATAGCAATCAGCCCCAGCATTTT. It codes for CAMSRQPVDSNQPQHF.

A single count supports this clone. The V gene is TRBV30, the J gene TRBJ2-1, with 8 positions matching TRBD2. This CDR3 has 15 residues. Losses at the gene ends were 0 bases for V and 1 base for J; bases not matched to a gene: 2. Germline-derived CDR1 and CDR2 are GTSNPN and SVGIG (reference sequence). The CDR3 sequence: CAWSVSGGSYNEQFF. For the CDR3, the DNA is TGTGCCTGGAGTGTATCGGGAGGGTCCTACAATGAGCAGTTCTTC.

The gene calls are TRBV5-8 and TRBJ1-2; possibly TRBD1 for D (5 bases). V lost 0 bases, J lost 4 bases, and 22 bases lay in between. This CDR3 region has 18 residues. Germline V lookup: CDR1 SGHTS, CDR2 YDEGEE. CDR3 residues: CASSLEGSTWSPIYGYTF. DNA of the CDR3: TGTGCCAGCAGCTTGGAGGGGTCGACCTGGAGCCCAATCTATGGCTACACCTTC.

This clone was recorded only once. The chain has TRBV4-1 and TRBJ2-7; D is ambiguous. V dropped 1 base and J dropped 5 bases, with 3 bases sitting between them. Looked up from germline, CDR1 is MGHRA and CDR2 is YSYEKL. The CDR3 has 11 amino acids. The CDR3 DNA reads TGCGCCAGCAGCCAAGCAGACGAGCAGTACTTC. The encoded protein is CASSQADEQYF.